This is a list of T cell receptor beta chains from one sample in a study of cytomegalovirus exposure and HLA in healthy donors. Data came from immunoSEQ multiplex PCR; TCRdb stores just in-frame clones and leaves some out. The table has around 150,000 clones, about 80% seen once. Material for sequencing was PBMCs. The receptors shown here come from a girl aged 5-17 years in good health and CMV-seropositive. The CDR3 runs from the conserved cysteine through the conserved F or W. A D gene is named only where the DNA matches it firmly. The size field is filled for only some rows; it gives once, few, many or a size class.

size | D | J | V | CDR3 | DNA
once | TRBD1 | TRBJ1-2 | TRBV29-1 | CSVDRDSYGYTF | TGCAGCGTTGATAGGGACAGCTATGGCTACACCTTC
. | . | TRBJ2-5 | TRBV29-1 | CSVVTDTQYF | TGCAGCGTAGTGACAGACACCCAGTACTTC
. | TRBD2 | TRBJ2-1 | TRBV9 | CASSTDGTSGNEQFF | TGTGCCAGCAGCACCGACGGGACTAGTGGCAATGAGCAGTTCTTC
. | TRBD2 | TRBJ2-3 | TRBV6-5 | CASSSRGESDTQYF | TGTGCCAGCAGTTCCCGGGGGGAGTCAGATACGCAGTATTTT
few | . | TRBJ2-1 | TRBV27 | CARAGATDPYNEQFF | TGTGCCAGAGCAGGGGCGACGGATCCCTACAATGAGCAGTTCTTC
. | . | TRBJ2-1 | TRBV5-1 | CASSLGGLSYNEQFF | TGCGCCAGCAGCTTGGGGGGCCTTTCCTACAATGAGCAGTTCTTC
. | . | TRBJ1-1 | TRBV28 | CAYGTQGTEAFF | TGTGCCTACGGAACCCAGGGCACTGAAGCTTTCTTT
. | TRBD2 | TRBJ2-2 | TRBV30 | CAWGPGLGPGELFF | TGTGCCTGGGGGCCGGGACTAGGCCCCGGGGAGCTGTTTTTT
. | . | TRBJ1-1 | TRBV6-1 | CASSNTGLGNTEAFF | TGTGCCAGCAGCAACACAGGGTTGGGGAACACTGAAGCTTTCTTT
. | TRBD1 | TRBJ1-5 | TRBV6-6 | CASSGGDRDHQPQHF | TGTGCCAGCAGTGGGGGGGACAGGGACCATCAGCCCCAGCATTTT
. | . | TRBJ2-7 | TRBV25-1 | CASSPFRGATYEQYF | TGTGCCAGCAGTCCCTTTCGGGGAGCAACCTACGAGCAGTACTTC
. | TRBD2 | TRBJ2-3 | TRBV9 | CASSSRTSGASTDTQYF | TGTGCCAGCAGCTCACGGACTAGCGGGGCTAGCACAGATACGCAGTATTTT
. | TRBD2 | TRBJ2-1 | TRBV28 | CASSPLFSGSNEQFF | TGTGCCAGCAGTCCGCTTTTTAGCGGGAGCAATGAGCAGTTCTTC
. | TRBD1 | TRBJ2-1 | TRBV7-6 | CASSLARQGQYNEQFF | TGTGCCAGCAGCTTAGCAAGACAGGGACAGTACAATGAGCAGTTCTTC
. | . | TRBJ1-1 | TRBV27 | CASSLSKGVNTEAFF | TGTGCCAGCAGTTTATCAAAGGGGGTGAACACTGAAGCTTTCTTT
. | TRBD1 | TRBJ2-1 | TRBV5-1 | CASRAGTGYNEQFF | TGCGCCAGCAGGGCCGGGACAGGGTACAATGAGCAGTTCTTC
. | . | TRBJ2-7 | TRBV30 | CAWSPRDEQYF | TGTGCCTGGAGCCCTCGAGACGAGCAGTACTTC
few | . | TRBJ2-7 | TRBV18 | CASSGQRDREQYF | TGTGCCAGCTCCGGACAGCGGGACAGGGAGCAGTACTTC
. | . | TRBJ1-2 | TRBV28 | CASSLLGQFYGYTF | TGTGCCAGCAGTTTACTCGGACAATTCTATGGCTACACCTTC
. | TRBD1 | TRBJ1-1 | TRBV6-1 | CASRTGGSNTEAFF | TGTGCCAGCAGGACAGGGGGATCGAACACTGAAGCTTTCTTT
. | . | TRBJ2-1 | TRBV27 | CASSLSGESSYNEQFF | TGTGCCAGCAGTTTATCCGGTGAAAGCTCCTACAATGAGCAGTTCTTC
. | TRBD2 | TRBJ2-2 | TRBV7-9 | CASSYRQRGDTGELFF | TGTGCCAGCAGCTATCGACAGCGGGGGGACACCGGGGAGCTGTTTTTT
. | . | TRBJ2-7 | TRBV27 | CASSLSGQLYEQYF | TGTGCCAGCAGTTTATCGGGGCAGCTCTACGAGCAGTACTTC
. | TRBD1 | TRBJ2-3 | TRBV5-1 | CASSLTGVAPYTQYF | TGCGCCAGCAGCTTGACAGGGGTAGCCCCCTATACGCAGTATTTT
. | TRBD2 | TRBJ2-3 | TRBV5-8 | CASSLLAGGTDTQYF | TGTGCCAGCAGCTTACTAGCGGGCGGCACAGATACGCAGTATTTT
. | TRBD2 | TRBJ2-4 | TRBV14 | CASSQAIGRDIQYF | TGTGCCAGCAGCCAAGCGATAGGGAGGGACATTCAGTACTTC